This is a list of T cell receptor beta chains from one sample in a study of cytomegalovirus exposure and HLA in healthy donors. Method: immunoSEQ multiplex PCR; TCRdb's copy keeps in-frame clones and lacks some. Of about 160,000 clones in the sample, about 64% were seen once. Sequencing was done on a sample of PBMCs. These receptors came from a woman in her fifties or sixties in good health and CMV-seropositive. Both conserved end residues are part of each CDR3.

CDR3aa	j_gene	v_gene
CASSYGGDMINGELFF	TRBJ2-2	TRBV6-5
CASSATGLGYGYTF	TRBJ1-2	TRBV5-8
CAISESPSGDSYEQYF	TRBJ2-7	TRBV10-3
CASSSPEGGNQPQHF	TRBJ1-5	TRBV6-6
CASSLGAGLPYEQYF	TRBJ2-7	TRBV28
CASSLVRTRDNEQFF	TRBJ2-1	TRBV27
CASSPRGELYEQYF	TRBJ2-7	TRBV27
CASSLGDRGYEQYF	TRBJ2-7	TRBV5-1
CASSLDSARGEAFF	TRBJ1-1	TRBV18
CASSQDTNYGYTF	TRBJ1-2	TRBV4-1
CASSKPGGGYEQYF	TRBJ2-7	TRBV7-9
CASSSQTSGRYNEQFF	TRBJ2-1	TRBV13
CASSQDWGTGLSYEQYF	TRBJ2-7	TRBV4-3
CASSFGEETQYF	TRBJ2-5	TRBV7-4
CASSLGGSGTDTQYF	TRBJ2-3	TRBV7-9
CASSPRLAETQYF	TRBJ2-5	TRBV18
CASSLDRGSNQPQHF	TRBJ1-5	TRBV28
CASSFTGVAGTEQFF	TRBJ2-1	TRBV7-2
CASSGRPGQGNTGELFF	TRBJ2-2	TRBV9
CASSLVAGGTDTQYF	TRBJ2-3	TRBV6-4
CASRGGVASGRRRLGTQYF	TRBJ2-5	TRBV27
CAWSYLAGGPETQYF	TRBJ2-5	TRBV30
CASTPTGWGTEAFF	TRBJ1-1	TRBV28
CASSLADLSGSYEQYF	TRBJ2-7	TRBV5-1
CASSQALSGLYNEQFF	TRBJ2-1	TRBV14
CSVGDGRGPGTEAFF	TRBJ1-1	TRBV29-1
CASSDGTGTYNEQFF	TRBJ2-1	TRBV6-4
CASSVTSGINEQFF	TRBJ2-1	TRBV6-4
CASTYLGARRAGELFF	TRBJ2-2	TRBV28
CASSILAGFYEQYF	TRBJ2-7	TRBV19
CASSPRTGENEQFF	TRBJ2-1	TRBV12-1
CAISPGTRGGTDTQYF	TRBJ2-3	TRBV10-3